This T cell receptor (beta chain) derives from a study of blood T cell repertoires in COVID-19. About the study: The United States, Italy and Spain supplied acute and convalescent COVID-19 samples. Sample material is recorded as cDNA or gDNA derived from T cells, B-cell-depleted T cells, or PBMCs.

Germline lookup yields CDR1 SGHTA and CDR2 FQGTGA. With 5 bases removed from V and 1 base from J, the gap between germline ends came to 11 bases. The CDR3 runs 14 residues. Repertoires were generated with immunoSEQ multiplex PCR, while TCRdb's copy carries only in-frame clones and drops some. The table has approximately 260,000 clones, roughly 80% seen once. This clone has only a few counts. This sequence joins TRBV7-3 and TRBJ1-1; tentative D call: TRBD1 (6 bases). Sequenced: peripheral blood. This receptor was taken from a woman between 40 and 50 years old with active or convalescent COVID-19. In nucleotides, the CDR3 is TGTGCCAGCAGCCCGGGACACCAGAACACTGAAGCTTTCTTT. This sequence encodes CASSPGHQNTEAFF.